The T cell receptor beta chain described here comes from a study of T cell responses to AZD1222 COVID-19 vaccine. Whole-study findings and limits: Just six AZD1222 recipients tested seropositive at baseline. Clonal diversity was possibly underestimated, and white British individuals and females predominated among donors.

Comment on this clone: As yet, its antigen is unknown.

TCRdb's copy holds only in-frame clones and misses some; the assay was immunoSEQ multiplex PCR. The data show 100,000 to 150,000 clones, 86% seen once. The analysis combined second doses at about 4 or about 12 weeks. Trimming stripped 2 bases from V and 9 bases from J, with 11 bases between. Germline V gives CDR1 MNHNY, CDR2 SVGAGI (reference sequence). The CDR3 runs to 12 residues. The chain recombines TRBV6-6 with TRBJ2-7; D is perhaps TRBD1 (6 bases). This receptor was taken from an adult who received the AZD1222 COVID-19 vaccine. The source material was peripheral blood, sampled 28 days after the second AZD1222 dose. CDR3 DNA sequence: TGTGCCAGCAGTTACGAACAGGGTGTGCAGTACTTC. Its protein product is CASSYEQGVQYF.